The rows below give T cell receptor beta chains drawn from one sample of a study of blood T cell repertoires in COVID-19. Data came from immunoSEQ multiplex PCR; TCRdb stores just in-frame clones and leaves some out. The sample lists about 200,000 clones; 85% to 90% were seen once. The sample comprised PBMCs or T cells enriched from blood (not recorded which). These receptors all come from a woman under 40 with acute COVID-19. CDR3s leave out the opening cysteine and the closing phenylalanine or tryptophan.

len,j_gene,v_gene,CDR3aa
13,TRBJ1-2,TRBV9,ASSVASDGSYGYT
17,TRBJ2-2,TRBV12-5,ASRGDRRVLWRFAGELF
12,TRBJ2-1,TRBV30,AWSGAGGFNEQF
12,TRBJ2-7,TRBV7-6,ASSTDRSSYEQY
14,TRBJ2-1,TRBV4-1,ASSQGNSGTDNEQF
13,TRBJ1-2,TRBV6-5,ASSYGDFPFYGYT
14,TRBJ2-2,TRBV7-7,ASSLTSSENTGELF
11,TRBJ1-2,TRBV7-6,ASSLSADYGYT
14,TRBJ2-3,TRBV27,ASSLGTSGLTDTQY
13,TRBJ2-5,TRBV24-1,ATSDLGGPGETQY
9,TRBJ2-1,TRBV3-1/TRBV3-2,ASSLRNEQF
13,TRBJ1-1,TRBV18,ASSPASTGNTEAF
10,TRBJ1-6,TRBV21-1,ASIPSQGTLH
15,TRBJ2-6,TRBV5-6,ASSFQGLYSGANVLT
11,TRBJ2-3,TRBV2,ANGGGSTDTQY
11,TRBJ1-1,TRBV13,ASSQTGLTEAF
12,TRBJ2-3,TRBV2,ASKRRSSTDTQY
11,TRBJ2-7,TRBV3-1/TRBV3-2,ASSQRQTYEQY
12,TRBJ1-2,TRBV7-9,ASSLGGTGFGYT
13,TRBJ1-4,TRBV2,ASSEPVARNEKLF
15,TRBJ1-2,TRBV7-2,ASSLFVAGTGAYGYT
9,TRBJ2-7,TRBV7-2,ASSSVYEQY
14,TRBJ1-4,TRBV19,ASRGAATPTNEKLF
15,TRBJ2-5,TRBV7-8,ASSPRPLARSVETQY
14,TRBJ1-1,TRBV5-4,ASSSLGTGMNTEAF
14,TRBJ2-1,TRBV19,ASSIKTGSTGDEQF
10,TRBJ2-7,TRBV30,AWSRVTYEQY
11,TRBJ2-2,TRBV30,AWSVSGAGELF
12,TRBJ1-2,TRBV4-1,ASSQDLAVYGYT
13,TRBJ1-6,TRBV7-6,ASSADQGFGSPLH
14,TRBJ2-1,TRBV5-6,ASSLGTFLSYNEQF
13,TRBJ1-2,TRBV9,ASSVVAEPRGGYT
11,TRBJ1-4,TRBV6-5,ASGFRRGEKLF
12,TRBJ1-2,TRBV5-1,ASSAQGGSNGYT
14,TRBJ1-1,TRBV27,ASSPYPRTGEPEAF
12,TRBJ2-7,TRBV2,ASSENPGSYEQY
13,TRBJ2-3,TRBV7-2,ASSLLAGFRDTQY